This T cell receptor (beta chain) was recovered during a study of regulatory dendritic cells for organ transplantation. Overall study results and limits: Resting memory CD8+ T cells held the most alloreactive clonotypes. Naive CD4+ and CD8+ repertoires were highly diverse; memory CD8+ was most oligoclonal. Memory CD8+ clonal expansion seemed more limited with regulatory than mature dendritic cells.

Method: immunoSEQ multiplex PCR; TCRdb's copy keeps in-frame clones and lacks some. The sample holds under 40,000 clones, about 93% seen once. V was clipped by 7 bases and J by 5 bases, with 12 bases between them. This CDR3 comprises 12 residues. CDR1 and CDR2 (germline): MNHEY, SVGAGI. FACS sorted CD4+ or CD8+ T cells into CD45RA+ naive and CD45RO+ memory. This clone appeared once. Its antigen is unknown. The chain couples TRBV6-5 to TRBJ2-7; D ambiguous. Source material: naive CD8+ T cells from blood. Subset defined: CD45RA+ naive T cells. The sequence came from a human donor in good health. CDR3 sequence reads: CASKKGRNEQYF. In DNA form, the CDR3 reads TGTGCCAGCAAAAAGGGCCGAAACGAGCAGTACTTC.